Below are 32 T cell receptor beta chains sequenced from a single sample in a study of blood T cell repertoires in COVID-19. Here immunoSEQ multiplex PCR was the method, and the copy in TCRdb shows in-frame clones only, minus some. Here the sample spans 300,000 to 400,000 clones, more than 75% being singletons. The sequencing sample was made of PBMCs or T cells enriched from blood (not recorded which). Every receptor here comes from a woman in her 30s with acute COVID-19.

This clone has a handful of counts. The chain recombines TRBV4-2 with TRBJ2-2; 7 bases are a match to TRBD2. Germline CDR1 and CDR2: LGHNA and YNFKEQ. This CDR3 has 15 residues. The V gene end was trimmed by 3 bases and the J gene end by 4 bases; junction bases not matched to a gene: 5. The CDR3 sequence: CASSQVAGVTGELFF. The CDR3 bases are TGTGCCAGCAGCCAGGTAGCGGGTGTCACCGGGGAGCTGTTTTTT.

The V and J genes are TRBV25-1 and TRBJ1-4; weak D call: TRBD1 (5 bases). Trimming removed 3 bases from V and 8 bases from J, with 16 bases in between. The germline V gene has CDR1 MGHDK and CDR2 SYGVNS. The CDR3 spans 15 residues. The CDR3 loop reads CASSDQGRLLEKLFF. The CDR3 DNA sequence: TGTGCCAGCAGTGACCAGGGCCGACTCCTGGAAAAACTGTTTTTT.

CDR3: CASSFYRGNTEAFF. The CDR3 DNA reads TGTGCCAGCTCATTCTACAGGGGAAACACTGAAGCTTTCTTT. The chain recombines TRBV18 with TRBJ1-1; the match to TRBD1 covers 7 bases. The CDR3 covers 14 residues. With V trimmed by 5 bases and J by 2 bases, 5 bases remained unmatched. Germline CDR1 reads KGHSH; CDR2 reads LQKENI.

The chain joins TRBV12-5 to TRBJ2-5, with 9 bases identical to TRBD1. Unmatched junction bases numbered 7, after V lost 7 bases and J lost 4 bases. The CDR3 totals 14 residues. Germline V gives CDR1 LGHNT, CDR2 FRNRAP. The CDR3 coding sequence is TGTGCTAGTGTTCGAACAGGGGGCATAGAGACCCAGTACTTC. Its protein product is CASVRTGGIETQYF.

Written as DNA, the CDR3 is TGTGCCAGCAGTACCCAGACAGGGAACGAGCAGTACTTC. Amino acid sequence: CASSTQTGNEQYF. The chain links TRBV6-5 to TRBJ2-7, with TRBD1 matching 7 bases. V was pared by 5 bases and J by 5 bases, with 6 bases of the junction left unmatched. Germline values: CDR1 MNHEY, CDR2 SVGAGI. The CDR3 length is 13 residues.

This clone was counted a few times. The chain is built from TRBV24-1 and TRBJ1-5; 7 bases match TRBD1. The CDR3 is 16 residues long. Germline trimming cut 6 bases from V and 1 base from J; bases unmatched to any gene: 8. The germline CDR1 and CDR2 sequences are KGHDR and SFDVKD. The CDR3 loop is CATSHSGRGSNQPQHF. The CDR3, as DNA: TGTGCCACCAGTCACAGTGGCAGGGGGAGCAATCAGCCCCAGCATTTT.

This clone has a handful of counts. The rearrangement uses TRBV7-2 and TRBJ1-4; TRBD1 might be the D (6 bases). The germline CDR1 and CDR2 sequences are SGHTA and FQGNSA. This CDR3 is built from 14 residues. The V gene lost 4 bases and the J gene lost 2 bases, with 8 bases spanning the gap. The CDR3 DNA follows: TGTGCCAGCAGCTACGACAGGACTAATGAAAAACTGTTTTTT. Its protein product is CASSYDRTNEKLFF.

This clone was recorded once. The chain uses TRBV9 and TRBJ1-2, with D perhaps TRBD1 (5 bases). Germline V gives CDR1 SGDLS, CDR2 YYNGEE. The CDR3 is 12 amino acids. The germline V and J ends were trimmed by 4 bases and 8 bases, with 12 bases remaining between them. CDR3 protein: CASSPRRGGYTF. The CDR3 DNA follows: TGTGCCAGCAGCCCGCGCCGGGGGGGCTACACCTTC.

This chain connects TRBV9 to TRBJ1-6; D is possibly TRBD1 (6 bases). The ends were cut back, 1 base at V and 7 bases at J, with 12 bases in the middle. Germline lookup yields CDR1 SGDLS and CDR2 YYNGEE. There are 15 residues in the CDR3. This CDR3 reads CASSVIAGTNSPLHF. CDR3 DNA: TGTGCCAGCAGCGTAATCGCCGGGACAAATTCACCCCTCCACTTT.

V gene TRBV5-6 combines with J gene TRBJ2-1; D ambiguous. CDR1 is SGHDT, CDR2 YYEEEE, per germline. Trimming pared 7 bases from V and 6 bases from J, leaving 11 bases between. The length of the CDR3 is 12 residues. The CDR3 nucleotides read TGTGCCAGCGGAGAGGTGGTCAATGAGCAGTTCTTC. Translated, it gives CASGEVVNEQFF.

This clone is a singleton in its sample. The V gene is TRBV5-5, the J gene TRBJ1-2, with TRBD1 matching over 7 bases. V dropped 0 bases and J dropped 2; count of bases not matched to a gene: 4. The CDR3 is 15 residues long. CDR1 is SGHKS and CDR2 is YYEKEE in the germline V gene (reference sequence). The CDR3 nucleotides are TGTGCCAGCAGCTTGGGGACAGGAGGAAACTATGGCTACACCTTC. It specifies CASSLGTGGNYGYTF.

The rearrangement links TRBV18 to TRBJ1-4; unclear D gene. Germline V gene data show CDR1 as KGHSH and CDR2 as LQKENI. The CDR3 covers 15 residues. With 3 bases removed from V and 0 bases from J, the gap between germline ends came to 8 bases. DNA of the CDR3: TGTGCCAGCTCACCGAACGGTGCAACTAATGAAAAACTGTTTTTT. It translates to CASSPNGATNEKLFF.

The CDR3 is CASRLGQSNTGELFF. CDR3 DNA: TGTGCCAGCCGCCTGGGACAGTCAAACACCGGGGAGCTGTTTTTT. This chain connects TRBV3-1 (or the pseudogene TRBV3-2) to TRBJ2-2, with TRBD1 matching over 7 bases. Trimming cost V 8 bases and J 2 bases; bases outside gene matches: 8. Germline lookup yields CDR1 LGHDT and CDR2 YNNKEL (reference sequence). The CDR3 has 15 amino acids.

The chain has TRBV7-2 and TRBJ1-2; perhaps TRBD1 as D (5 bases). CDR1 and CDR2 from the germline V gene are SGHTA and FQGNSA. V was pared by 0 bases and J by 7 bases, with 15 bases between. The CDR3 is 15 residues long. CDR3 nucleotide sequence: TGTGCCAGCAGCTTAGCCCTCGGAGGGGCCCGTGGCTACACCTTC. It is translated as CASSLALGGARGYTF. Full variable domain (rest looked up from reference TRBV7-2 and TRBJ1-2): GAGVSQSPSNKVTEKGKDVELRCDPISGHTALYWYRQSLGQGLEFLIYFQGNSAPDKSGLPSDRFSAERTGGSVSTLTIQRTQQEDSAVYLCASSLALGGARGYTFGSGTRLTVV.

The chain links TRBV4-1 to TRBJ1-2; D might be TRBD1 (6 bases). V was trimmed by 3 bases and J by 8 bases, leaving 22 bases between them. The CDR3 has 16 residues. CDR1 and CDR2 from the germline V gene are MGHRA and YSYEKL. DNA of the CDR3: TGCGCCAGCAGCCATTGGGACGGTCGGGGGGCGCAAGGCTACACCTTC. Its translation: CASSHWDGRGAQGYTF.

J is TRBJ1-1 and V is TRBV7-3; TRBD1 is a possible D gene (5 bases). From germline, CDR1 is SGHTA and CDR2 FQGTGA. Trimming pared 1 base from V and 5 bases from J, leaving 11 bases between. The CDR3 covers 14 residues. CDR3 bases: TGTGCCAGCAGCTTAAGGGCTCGGGGGACTGAAGCTTTCTTT. This encodes CASSLRARGTEAFF.

This CDR3 is CASCHVQGARSYEQYF. CDR3 coding DNA: TGTGCCAGCTGCCACGTACAGGGGGCAAGGTCCTACGAGCAGTACTTC. The gene calls are TRBV7-2 and TRBJ2-7, with 9 bases matching TRBD1. The germline gives CDR1 SGHTA, CDR2 FQGNSA. The ends lost 8 bases at V and 1 base at J; junction bases unmatched: 12. The CDR3 is 16 amino acids.

This rearrangement joins TRBV7-2 to TRBJ2-1; 9 nucleotides match TRBD2. V shed 2 bases, J shed 9 bases, and the junction held 8 bases outside the gene matches. This CDR3 has 15 amino acids. Germline CDR1 is SGHTA and CDR2 is FQGNSA. DNA of the CDR3: TGTGCCAGCAGCTTAATCCTAGCGGGGAGTCTTGAGCAGTTCTTC. As protein: CASSLILAGSLEQFF.

The J gene is TRBJ1-3, the V gene TRBV30; no definite D call. Germline loops: CDR1 GTSNPN, CDR2 SVGIG (reference sequence). V was cut by 0 bases and J by 2 bases, with 8 bases left in between. The CDR3 spans 14 residues. The CDR3 coding sequence is TGTGCCTGGAGTGTGGCGGCAGCTGGAAACACCATATATTTT. Translating gives CAWSVAAAGNTIYF.

In nucleotides, the CDR3 is TGCGCCAGCAGTGACGAACAGCTCATGAACACTGAAGCTTTCTTT. This translates into CASSDEQLMNTEAFF. The chain couples TRBV10-2 to TRBJ1-1; no firm D call. CDR3 length: 15 residues. Trimming shortened V by 3 bases and J by 0 bases, and 11 bases separated the two germline ends. CDR1 WSHSY and CDR2 SAAADI come from the germline V gene.

The V and J genes are TRBV28 and TRBJ1-1; D is unresolved. V shed 9 bases and J shed 4 bases, with 15 bases lying between them. The CDR3 is 13 residues long. Germline CDR1 and CDR2: MDHEN and SYDVKM. CDR3 in amino acids: CASTLPRGTEAFF. Here the CDR3 DNA reads TGTGCCAGTACTTTACCCCGGGGCACTGAAGCTTTCTTT.

The V call is TRBV9, the J call TRBJ2-7, with TRBD1 matching over 8 bases. With V trimmed by 2 bases and J by 6 bases, 7 bases remained unmatched. Germline V CDR1 and CDR2: SGDLS, YYNGEE. The CDR3 is made up of 14 amino acids. The CDR3 region is CASSVDRVAGEQYF. The CDR3 DNA follows: TGTGCCAGCAGCGTGGACAGGGTAGCCGGCGAGCAGTACTTC.

Regarding this clone: Distinct nucleotide sequences in the sample also encode this CDR3. The chain carries TRBV3-1 (or the pseudogene TRBV3-2) and TRBJ2-7, with D unclear. The germline V and J ends were trimmed by 1 base and 3 bases, with 4 bases remaining between them. CDR1 LGHDT and CDR2 YNNKEL come from the germline V gene (reference sequence). This CDR3 is built from 12 residues. The CDR3 here is CASSQADYEQYF. The DNA of the CDR3 is TGTGCCAGCAGCCAAGCAGACTACGAGCAGTACTTC.

CDR3 protein: CASSTGQPTSGANVLTF. The DNA of the CDR3 is TGTGCCAGTAGTACGGGACAGCCCACTTCTGGGGCCAACGTCCTGACTTTC. The chain has TRBV19 and TRBJ2-6; 7 positions match TRBD1. Unmatched junction bases numbered 7, after V lost 4 bases and J lost 1 base. This CDR3 spans 17 amino acids. Germline assignment: CDR1 LNHDA and CDR2 SQIVND (reference sequence).

The chain combines TRBV10-3 with TRBJ1-2; unclear D gene. The V gene lost 2 bases and the J gene lost 2 bases, with 9 bases spanning the gap. The germline gives CDR1 ENHRY, CDR2 SYGVKD. The CDR3 consists of 14 residues. This CDR3 reads CAISEPEKNYGYTF. The CDR3 DNA is TGTGCCATCAGTGAGCCTGAGAAAAACTATGGCTACACCTTC.

This clone was detected once. The chain uses TRBV12-3 or TRBV12-4 and TRBJ1-5; 9 bases align to TRBD1. This CDR3 comprises 13 residues. V shed 6 bases and J 6 bases; nucleotides not matched to a gene: 3. DNA for the CDR3: TGTGCCAGCAGAACAGGGGGCGGTCAGCCCCAGCATTTT. It is translated as CASRTGGGQPQHF.

This chain links TRBV11-2 with TRBJ2-1, with 10 nucleotides matching TRBD1. The germline V gene encodes CDR1 SGHAT and CDR2 FQNNGV. V shed 4 bases, J shed 4 bases, and the junction held 7 bases outside the gene matches. The CDR3 is 16 residues long. The CDR3 sequence: CASSSIWTGGYNEQFF. CDR3 in DNA: TGTGCCAGCAGCTCAATATGGACAGGGGGATACAATGAGCAGTTCTTC.

The chain employs TRBV24-1 and TRBJ2-2; 10 nucleotides align to TRBD1. V was clipped by 5 bases and J by 1 base; unmatched bases: 3. Germline V gene lookup returns CDR1 KGHDR and CDR2 SFDVKD. The CDR3 spans 16 residues. The CDR3 DNA reads as TGTGCCACCAGTGCCGGGACAGGGGTGAACACCGGGGAGCTGTTTTTT. Its translation: CATSAGTGVNTGELFF.

The chain uses TRBV7-6 and TRBJ2-3; 11 bases fit TRBD2. CDR1 and CDR2 (germline): SGHVS, FNYEAQ. The V and J ends lost 4 bases and 2 bases, in that order; junction bases with no gene match: 5. The CDR3 length is 16 residues. The CDR3: CASSWGTSGDTDTQYF. The DNA for the CDR3 is TGTGCCAGCAGCTGGGGGACTAGCGGAGACACAGATACGCAGTATTTT.

This clone was recorded once. The CDR3 protein is CASSQGQESSYEQYF. The CDR3 DNA reads TGTGCCAGCAGCCAGGGACAGGAAAGCTCCTACGAGCAGTACTTC. J is TRBJ2-7 and V is TRBV5-5, with 8 nucleotides matching TRBD1. The J segment lost 0 bases and the V segment lost 4 bases, leaving 6 bases of the junction unmatched. The CDR3 spans 15 residues. Germline CDR1 SGHKS, CDR2 YYEKEE (reference sequence).

The chain carries TRBV9 and TRBJ2-6; 11 bases agree with TRBD1. The CDR3 is 22 amino acids. The junction had 17 bases not matched to a gene; V was cut back by 3 bases and J by 0 bases. Germline loops: CDR1 SGDLS, CDR2 YYNGEE. CDR3 protein: CASSASLPRAGQGVSGANVLTF. The CDR3 DNA reads as TGTGCCAGCAGCGCTAGTCTGCCCAGGGCGGGACAGGGGGTCTCTGGGGCCAACGTCCTGACTTTC.

The chain recombines TRBV3-1 (or the pseudogene TRBV3-2) with TRBJ2-3, with a tentative D call TRBD2 (7 bases). V was cut by 3 bases and J by 2 bases, with 18 bases left in between. CDR3 length equals 17 residues. In germline, CDR1 is LGHDT, CDR2 YNNKEL (reference sequence). The CDR3 is CASSHLGRGGNTDTQYF. The CDR3 region has the DNA TGTGCCAGCAGCCACCTTGGAAGGGGGGGGAACACAGATACGCAGTATTTT.